The sequence of this TCR beta chain was determined in a study of identical twins. TCRdb recomputed calls from the 5' RACE reads with MiXCR, one row per CDR3 protein. The sample shows hundreds of thousands of distinct CDR3 sequences, 8.5% to 9.5% of them seen only once. The V end was cut by 5 bases, the J end by 5 bases, with 13 bases between. The CDR3 runs to 13 residues. This sample also belongs to another study, concerning yellow fever vaccine responses in identical twins. That work states: A vaccine T cell response that seemed partly convergent and partly personalized was reported in twins.

The chain joins TRBV12-3 or TRBV12-4 to TRBJ2-7; tentatively, D is TRBD1 or TRBD2 (5 bases each). What was sequenced was PBMCs. The source of this sequence is a woman between 18 and 29 years old in good health. In nucleotides, the CDR3 is TGTGCCAGCAGTCCCCGGGACGGGCACGAGCAGTACTTC. This sequence encodes CASSPRDGHEQYF.